This T cell receptor beta chain stems from a study of patients and donors after allogeneic stem cell transplantation. The V gene's germline CDR1 is SQVTM and CDR2 ANQGSEA. The V end was cut by 5 bases, the J end by 4 bases, with 15 bases between. This CDR3 comprises 14 residues. TCRdb ran MiXCR on the RT-PCR reads and lists one entry per CDR3 protein. The sample includes about 200,000 distinct CDR3 sequences, around 40% of them seen just once. The chain has TRBV29-1 and TRBJ2-1; D possibly corresponds to TRBD2 (6 bases). Material for sequencing was blood, either unsorted or a sorted T cell fraction (not recorded which). This clonotype originated in a human donor who was either an allogeneic HSCT recipient or a stem cell or donor lymphocyte infusion donor (not recorded which). It is not recorded whose cells these are; they may come from a transplant donor. The DNA of the CDR3 is TGCAGCGTTCTTCCGGAGGGGATGTACAATGAGCAGTTCTTC. It is translated as CSVLPEGMYNEQFF.